The rows below give T cell receptor beta chains drawn from one sample of a study of cytomegalovirus exposure and HLA in healthy donors. Using immunoSEQ multiplex PCR, the repertoire was profiled, and TCRdb retains in-frame clones only, with some absent. This table holds some 69,000 clones, over 90% found once. Sequenced material: PBMCs. These receptors were obtained from a young woman in good health and CMV-seropositive. Both conserved end residues are trimmed from each CDR3. The D gene is left open where the match is weak.

D gene: .; V gene: TRBV18; J gene: TRBJ2-7; CDR3 protein: ASSPSQGGHEQY
D gene: .; V gene: TRBV27; J gene: TRBJ1-6; CDR3 protein: ASSGRDTPSNSPLH
D gene: .; V gene: TRBV21-1; J gene: TRBJ2-7; CDR3 protein: ASSKTGPGRAYGDEQY
D gene: .; V gene: TRBV9; J gene: TRBJ2-1; CDR3 protein: ASSLNLARENEQF
D gene: TRBD1; V gene: TRBV2; J gene: TRBJ2-2; CDR3 protein: ASSTPGTGGRELF
D gene: .; V gene: TRBV2; J gene: TRBJ2-7; CDR3 protein: ASSEWETYEQY
D gene: .; V gene: TRBV5-8; J gene: TRBJ2-7; CDR3 protein: ASSLAIRGDYEQY
D gene: .; V gene: TRBV7-9; J gene: TRBJ2-5; CDR3 protein: ASTQWGEETQY
D gene: .; V gene: TRBV19; J gene: TRBJ1-5; CDR3 protein: ASSSATTGNQPQH
D gene: TRBD2; V gene: TRBV7-2; J gene: TRBJ2-3; CDR3 protein: ASSLGLAGGRADTQY
D gene: .; V gene: TRBV9; J gene: TRBJ2-3; CDR3 protein: ASSVSDPPATAQY
D gene: TRBD2; V gene: TRBV7-3; J gene: TRBJ2-3; CDR3 protein: ASSPGTSGGVDTQY
D gene: TRBD1; V gene: TRBV11-2; J gene: TRBJ2-7; CDR3 protein: ASSLSWDRGYEQY
D gene: .; V gene: TRBV5-4; J gene: TRBJ2-7; CDR3 protein: ASSSGLSAYEQY
D gene: TRBD1; V gene: TRBV7-8; J gene: TRBJ2-5; CDR3 protein: ASSLERQGDETQY
D gene: TRBD1; V gene: TRBV28; J gene: TRBJ2-3; CDR3 protein: ASSLVQGAQY
D gene: TRBD1; V gene: TRBV7-3; J gene: TRBJ1-5; CDR3 protein: ASSLTLRDRENQPQH
D gene: TRBD2; V gene: TRBV5-1; J gene: TRBJ2-3; CDR3 protein: ASSLGLAEASDTQY
D gene: TRBD1; V gene: TRBV15; J gene: TRBJ1-1; CDR3 protein: ATSRGSGGMRTEAF
D gene: .; V gene: TRBV4-1; J gene: TRBJ2-6; CDR3 protein: ASSQDRTGITGANVLT
D gene: .; V gene: TRBV4-1; J gene: TRBJ1-5; CDR3 protein: ASSQGVRGQPQH
D gene: .; V gene: TRBV7-9; J gene: TRBJ2-1; CDR3 protein: ASSPAANNKQF
D gene: .; V gene: TRBV7-2; J gene: TRBJ2-5; CDR3 protein: ASSPHGQGETQY
D gene: .; V gene: TRBV19; J gene: TRBJ1-3; CDR3 protein: ASSIWASGNTIY
D gene: TRBD1; V gene: TRBV5-4; J gene: TRBJ2-5; CDR3 protein: ASSLVDRVETQY
D gene: .; V gene: TRBV4-1; J gene: TRBJ1-2; CDR3 protein: ASSQAGGGYGYT
D gene: TRBD2; V gene: TRBV7-2; J gene: TRBJ2-3; CDR3 protein: ASSSLAGGGTDTQY
D gene: TRBD2; V gene: TRBV9; J gene: TRBJ2-1; CDR3 protein: ASSVGSGRALGEQF
D gene: .; V gene: TRBV12-5; J gene: TRBJ1-2; CDR3 protein: ASGLTGRNGYT
D gene: TRBD1; V gene: TRBV7-3; J gene: TRBJ2-4; CDR3 protein: ASSLRQGIAKNIQY
D gene: TRBD1; V gene: TRBV6-5; J gene: TRBJ2-7; CDR3 protein: ASSRPGQGYEQY
D gene: .; V gene: TRBV19; J gene: TRBJ2-3; CDR3 protein: ASSISLRTDTQY
D gene: .; V gene: TRBV19; J gene: TRBJ1-5; CDR3 protein: ASRSGAGDQPQH
D gene: .; V gene: TRBV6-6; J gene: TRBJ2-1; CDR3 protein: ASSYFSSLSYNEQF
D gene: .; V gene: TRBV28; J gene: TRBJ1-1; CDR3 protein: ASSPETEAF